These 21 T cell receptor beta chains originate from one sample sequenced in a study of post-analysis software for immune sequencing data. Study-wide points: Patients showed TRBV5-6, TRBV5-1 and TRBV20-1 among several TRBV segments more frequent than in controls.

These receptors have no known antigen. Each TCR beta cDNA library carried unique molecular identifiers. TCRdb reanalysed the PCR reads using MiXCR and keeps one entry per CDR3 protein. The sample holds approximately 350,000 distinct CDR3 sequences, roughly 35% seen once. The sample comprised blood. Source of these receptors: a girl aged 5-17 years with multiple sclerosis.

V gene TRBV7-3 combines with J gene TRBJ2-3; 12 positions agree with TRBD2. The CDR3 runs 16 residues. The V gene end was trimmed by 2 bases and the J gene end by 6 bases; junction bases not matched to a gene: 6. The germline CDR1 and CDR2 sequences are SGHTA and FQGTGA. CDR3 DNA: TGTGCCAGCAGCTTACGGCCTAGCGGGGGGGCGGATACGCAGTATTTT. The encoded protein is CASSLRPSGGADTQYF.

This clonotype was counted between two and nine times. The CDR3 nucleotides are TGTGCCAGCAGCCCCGGGACAGGGGGGACCCAGTACTTC. It yields the protein CASSPGTGGTQYF. This chain links TRBV28 with TRBJ2-5; 11 bases agree with TRBD1. Unmatched junction bases numbered 4, after V lost 6 bases and J lost 7 bases. Germline values: CDR1 MDHEN, CDR2 SYDVKM. The CDR3 sequence is 13 residues long.

A few counts support this clonotype. This chain uses TRBV4-1 with TRBJ1-4; 9 bases match TRBD1. Germline CDR1 and CDR2: MGHRA and YSYEKL. CDR3 length: 15 amino acids. The ends lost 4 bases at V and 3 bases at J; junction bases unmatched: 3. CDR3 DNA sequence: TGCGCCAGCAGCCCGCGGGACAGGGCTAATGAAAAACTGTTTTTT. Protein sequence: CASSPRDRANEKLFF.

CDR3 residues: CSNLVAGGPTDTQYF. The DNA for the CDR3 is TGCAGCAACCTGGTAGCGGGGGGGCCGACAGATACGCAGTATTTT. This chain joins TRBV20-1 and TRBJ2-3, with TRBD2 identical over 11 bases. CDR1 and CDR2 from the germline V gene are DFQATT and SNEGSKA (reference sequence). The CDR3 is made up of 15 amino acids.

This clonotype appeared many times. The CDR3 DNA follows: TGTGCCAGCAGTCCAAGCTCCTACGAGCAGTACTTC. Residues: CASSPSSYEQYF. The V gene is TRBV6-5, the J gene TRBJ2-7; D call uncertain. Trimming left V 5 bases short and J 0 bases short, with 5 bases between. Germline lookup yields CDR1 MNHEY and CDR2 SVGAGI. CDR3 length: 12 residues.

Only a few counts were recorded for this clonotype. J is TRBJ1-2 and V is TRBV2; no reliable D call. Looked up from germline, CDR1 is SNHLY and CDR2 is FYNNEI. The CDR3 contains 16 residues. The V gene lost 7 bases and the J gene lost 6 bases, with 24 bases spanning the gap. CDR3: CASIRVLSWERNGYTF. The DNA of the CDR3 is TGTGCCAGCATCCGGGTCCTATCATGGGAACGGAATGGCTACACCTTC.

Regarding this clonotype: Sequence at one end of the junction differs from germline and may be a read error. This sequence joins TRBV6-2 or TRBV6-3 and TRBJ2-6; the D call may be TRBD1 or TRBD2 (5 bases each). The CDR3 is 17 amino acids. Germline V gene data show CDR1 as MNHEY and CDR2 as SVGEGT. CDR3 region: CANSSHGAGSGANVLTF. The CDR3 bases are TGTGCCAACAGTTCACACGGGGCTGGCTCTGGGGCCAACGTCCTGACTTTC.

This chain links TRBV5-1 with TRBJ1-1, with 11 bases fitting TRBD1. V dropped 3 bases and J dropped 4; count of bases not matched to a gene: 5. The germline gives CDR1 SGHRS, CDR2 YFSETQ. The CDR3 runs to 15 residues. In DNA, the CDR3 is TGCGCCAGCAGCTCGGACAGGGGGCAGGGCACTGAAGCTTTCTTT. This translates into CASSSDRGQGTEAFF.

The chain joins TRBV6-5 to TRBJ2-1, with 9 bases that match TRBD1. The CDR3 loop spans 19 amino acids. Losses at the gene ends were 2 bases for V and 0 bases for J; bases not matched to a gene: 11. From germline, CDR1 is MNHEY and CDR2 SVGAGI. The CDR3 DNA is TGTGCCAGCAGTTACGGGGGACAGGGTTCCTCCCGCTCCTACAATGAGCAGTTCTTC. This encodes CASSYGGQGSSRSYNEQFF.

The chain recombines TRBV12-3 or TRBV12-4 with TRBJ1-2, with unresolved D. V lost 1 base and J lost 12, with 12 bases in between. The CDR3 extends over 12 amino acids. DNA for the CDR3: TGTGCCAGCAGTTTAGGCGGGAGCGGAGACACCTTC. This codes for CASSLGGSGDTF.

The V call is TRBV9, the J call TRBJ1-1, with D uncertain. The CDR3 consists of 18 residues. CDR1 SGDLS and CDR2 YYNGEE come from the germline V gene. Trimming removed 3 bases from V and 0 bases from J, with 21 bases in between. The CDR3: CASSGGPARGALNTEAFF. Here the CDR3 DNA reads TGTGCCAGCAGCGGAGGTCCCGCGCGGGGAGCCCTGAACACTGAAGCTTTCTTT.

This clonotype was detected a few times. This chain joins TRBV2 and TRBJ2-5; no firm D call. V was pared by 5 bases and J by 2 bases, with 15 bases between. This CDR3 has 15 residues. The germline gives CDR1 SNHLY, CDR2 FYNNEI. CDR3 region: CASSSVSEGQETQYF. DNA for the CDR3: TGTGCCAGCAGTTCTGTTTCGGAAGGTCAAGAGACCCAGTACTTC.

V and J are TRBV12-3 or TRBV12-4 and TRBJ2-6; no clear D gene. Trimming shortened V by 6 bases and J by 4 bases, and 19 bases separated the two germline ends. The CDR3 totals 17 residues. CDR3 in amino acids: CASRAPRLGDGANVLTF. CDR3 nucleotides: TGTGCCAGCAGAGCCCCCAGGTTAGGTGACGGGGCCAACGTCCTGACTTTC.

The rearrangement links TRBV28 to TRBJ1-4, with 7 bases lining up with TRBD1. In germline, CDR1 is MDHEN, CDR2 SYDVKM. V dropped 5 bases and J dropped 7; count of bases not matched to a gene: 7. The CDR3 contains 14 residues. The CDR3 DNA is TGTGCCAGCAGTACACAGGGGTATAGTGAAAAACTGTTTTTT. This sequence encodes CASSTQGYSEKLFF. Drawing the rest from reference TRBV28 and TRBJ1-4, the complete variable domain is DVKVTQSSRYLVKRTGEKVFLECVQDMDHENMFWYRQDPGLGLRLIYFSYDVKMKEKGDIPEGYSVSREKKERFSLILESASTNQTSMYLCASSTQGYSEKLFFGSGTQLSVL.

The sample holds a few counts of this clonotype. This chain uses TRBV6-2 or TRBV6-3 with TRBJ1-6; 9 bases line up with TRBD1. The CDR3 covers 17 residues. The V gene's germline CDR1 is MNHEY and CDR2 SVGEGT. With V trimmed by 6 bases and J by 0 bases, 6 bases remained unmatched. Here the CDR3 DNA reads TGTGCCAGCAGCTCGGACAGGGGCAGCTCCTATAATTCACCCCTCCACTTT. Its protein product is CASSSDRGSSYNSPLHF.

This clonotype was detected a few times. The J gene is TRBJ2-1, the V gene TRBV4-2; tentative D call: TRBD2 (6 bases). In germline, CDR1 is LGHNA, CDR2 YNFKEQ. V was cut by 1 base and J by 1 base, with 11 bases left in between. The CDR3 has 16 residues. In nucleotides, the CDR3 is TGTGCCAGCAGCCAAGGAACTAGCCTGTCCTACAATGAGCAGTTCTTC. This encodes CASSQGTSLSYNEQFF.

The chain employs TRBV5-1 and TRBJ2-7, with 8 bases lining up with TRBD1. Trimming removed 4 bases from V and 7 bases from J; junction bases left unmatched: 13. CDR1 SGHRS and CDR2 YFSETQ come from the germline V gene. This CDR3 comprises 15 residues. The CDR3 sequence is CASSMLSGGVREQYF. In DNA form, the CDR3 reads TGCGCCAGCAGCATGCTTTCAGGGGGCGTGAGAGAGCAGTACTTC.

The chain employs TRBV24-1 and TRBJ2-3; D is unresolved. The CDR3 loop spans 13 amino acids. The ends were cut back, 7 bases at V and 6 bases at J, with 13 bases in the middle. The germline V gene has CDR1 KGHDR and CDR2 SFDVKD. CDR3 protein: CATSDRRVDTQYF. CDR3 bases: TGTGCCACCAGCGATAGGAGAGTTGATACGCAGTATTTT.

The chain employs TRBV7-9 and TRBJ1-4; TRBD1 matches at 9 bases. With V trimmed by 3 bases and J by 7 bases, 3 bases remained unmatched. There are 14 residues in the CDR3. Germline assignment: CDR1 SEHNR and CDR2 FQNEAQ (reference sequence). The CDR3, as DNA: TGTGCCAGCAGCTTGGTGGGACAGGGTGAAAAACTGTTTTTT. Its translation: CASSLVGQGEKLFF.

This clonotype was observed once. This chain links TRBV12-3 or TRBV12-4 with TRBJ2-2; TRBD1 matches at 9 bases. V lost 8 bases and J lost 1; bases outside the gene matches: 5. This CDR3 is 15 amino acids long. CDR3 protein: CASRWGQGNTGELFF. The CDR3 DNA follows: TGTGCCAGCCGTTGGGGACAGGGGAACACCGGGGAGCTGTTTTTT.

This clonotype came up many times. The chain recombines TRBV6-2 or TRBV6-3 with TRBJ2-5, with no clear D. Looked up from germline, CDR1 is MNHEY and CDR2 is SVGEGT. This CDR3 is built from 12 residues. V gave up 6 bases and J gave up 4 bases, with 9 bases separating them. In DNA form, the CDR3 reads TGTGCCAGCAGCCCGCTTACAGAGACCCAGTACTTC. Translating it yields CASSPLTETQYF.